What follows describes a single T cell receptor (beta chain). TCRdb's copy holds only in-frame clones and misses some; the assay was immunoSEQ multiplex PCR. The sample lists some 260,000 clones; around 89% were seen once. Seattle enrolled patients during active infection and tracked them longitudinally. The data stem from a study of blood T cell repertoires in COVID-19. Germline V gene data show CDR1 as LNHDA and CDR2 as SQIVND (reference sequence). The CDR3 is 16 amino acids. The junction had 13 bases not matched to a gene; V was cut back by 7 bases and J by 5 bases. The specimen was peripheral blood. This chain uses TRBV19 with TRBJ2-2; 7 positions match TRBD2. The sequence was collected from a woman in her 30s with COVID-19, enrolled during active disease. CDR3 sequence reads: CASTIRLAVRTGELFF. CDR3 sequence (DNA): TGTGCCAGTACCATACGGCTAGCGGTTCGGACCGGGGAGCTGTTTTTT.